The 12 T cell receptor beta chains in this list originate from one sample, sequenced in a study of cytomegalovirus exposure and HLA in healthy donors. Primers: 60 Vbeta forward and 13 Jbeta reverse. Generated by immunoSEQ multiplex PCR, the TCRdb table keeps only in-frame clones and is missing some. The top ten hold approximately 10% of the sample, which has 85,000 to 110,000 clones, around 76% seen once. What was sequenced was PBMCs. These receptors all come from a young woman in good health and CMV-seropositive.

The chain employs TRBV7-9 and TRBJ2-2, with TRBD1 matching over 8 bases. The CDR3 is made up of 14 amino acids. Trimming took 5 bases from V and 6 from J; bases not matched to a gene: 5. Germline V gene sequence: CDR1 SEHNR, CDR2 FQNEAQ (reference sequence). Written as DNA, the CDR3 is TGTGCCAGCAGCAAGACAGGGGATCCCGGGGAGCTGTTTTTT. It translates to CASSKTGDPGELFF. Full variable domain (missing parts from reference TRBV7-9 and TRBJ2-2): DTGVSQNPRHKITKRGQNVTFRCDPISEHNRLYWYRQTLGQGPEFLTYFQNEAQLEKSRLLSDRFSAERPKGSFSTLEIQRTEQGDSAMYLCASSKTGDPGELFFGEGSRLTVL.

The rearrangement joins TRBV18 to TRBJ2-7; 13 bases are a match to TRBD2. Losses at the gene ends were 3 bases for V and 2 bases for J; bases not matched to a gene: 10. Germline CDR1 is KGHSH and CDR2 is LQKENI. CDR3 size: 18 residues. CDR3 sequence (DNA): TGTGCCAGCTCACCGAAAACTAGCGGGAGGGCTGGCGCCTACGAGCAGTACTTC. It specifies CASSPKTSGRAGAYEQYF.

The chain has TRBV18 and TRBJ1-4; D might be TRBD1 (5 bases). The germline V gene encodes CDR1 KGHSH and CDR2 LQKENI. Trimming took off 4 bases at V and 6 bases at J, with 12 bases between the two ends. CDR3 length: 14 amino acids. As DNA, the CDR3 is TGTGCCAGCTCACTCCGGACGGGGGATGAAAAACTGTTTTTT. Its translation is CASSLRTGDEKLFF.

In its sample, this clone was seen a few times. The V call is TRBV2, the J call TRBJ2-7, with 8 nucleotides matching TRBD1. This CDR3 comprises 13 residues. Germline V gene sequence: CDR1 SNHLY, CDR2 FYNNEI. Trimming at V came to 8 bases and at J to 7 bases, leaving 10 bases not matched to a gene. CDR3 DNA: TGTGCCAGCGGCCGACAGGGGTCGGGGGAGCAGTACTTC. The encoded protein is CASGRQGSGEQYF.

CDR3 DNA sequence: TGTGCCAGCAGTGGTTGGAGGGGCACTGAAGCTTTCTTT. This encodes CASSGWRGTEAFF. The genes are TRBV2 and TRBJ1-1; a possible D gene is TRBD1 (5 bases). The germline V and J ends were trimmed by 4 bases and 4 bases, with 10 bases remaining between them. The CDR3 totals 13 residues. The germline V gene has CDR1 SNHLY and CDR2 FYNNEI.

The gene calls are TRBV13 and TRBJ2-5, with 12 nucleotides matching TRBD2. Germline CDR1 and CDR2: PRHDT and FYEKMQ (reference sequence). This CDR3 has 16 residues. V gave up 5 bases and J gave up 2 bases; unmatched junction bases: 6. Here the CDR3 reads CASSTRLAGDQETQYF. The DNA of the CDR3 is TGTGCCAGCAGCACTCGACTAGCGGGGGATCAAGAGACCCAGTACTTC.

The CDR3 DNA reads TGTGCCAGCAGCCAGGGAGAGGACAGGATCTACGAGCAGTACTTC. Residues: CASSQGEDRIYEQYF. The chain couples TRBV14 to TRBJ2-7; 7 bases are shared with TRBD1. Trimming removed 3 bases from V and 3 bases from J; junction bases left unmatched: 8. Germline V gene sequence: CDR1 SGHDN, CDR2 FVKESK. The length of the CDR3 is 15 residues.

This sequence joins TRBV9 and TRBJ1-1; 7 bases are a match to TRBD1. V lost 3 bases, J lost 2 bases, and 4 bases stayed unmatched. The CDR3 covers 14 residues. Per the germline V gene, CDR1 is SGDLS and CDR2 is YYNGEE. For the CDR3, the DNA is TGTGCCAGCAGCGCCTGGGACAGCAACACTGAAGCTTTCTTT. It translates to CASSAWDSNTEAFF.

A few counts support this clone. The chain joins TRBV11-3 to TRBJ2-3; TRBD2 aligns across 9 bases. V lost 4 bases and J lost 3; bases outside the gene matches: 8. This CDR3 region has 16 residues. Germline-derived CDR1 and CDR2 are SGHNT and YENEEA. CDR3 sequence: CASSSLAGGDTDTQYF. In DNA, the CDR3 is TGTGCCAGCAGCTCTCTGGCGGGGGGGGATACAGATACGCAGTATTTT. Together with reference TRBV11-3 and TRBJ2-3, the CDR3 gives the full variable domain: EAGVVQSPRYKIIEKKQPVAFWCNPISGHNTLYWYLQNLGQGPELLIRYENEEAVDDSQLPKDRFSAERLKGVDSTLKIQPAELGDSAVYLCASSSLAGGDTDTQYFGPGTRLTVL.

J is TRBJ2-5 and V is TRBV7-2, with D unresolved. The V end lost 5 bases, the J end lost 1 base, and 5 bases lay between the germline ends. The CDR3 runs 12 residues. Looked up from germline, CDR1 is SGHTA and CDR2 is FQGNSA. The CDR3 spells CASSESQETQYF. The CDR3 DNA sequence: TGTGCCAGCAGCGAGAGCCAAGAGACCCAGTACTTC.

The chain is built from TRBV18 and TRBJ2-5, with no clear D. From germline, CDR1 is KGHSH and CDR2 LQKENI. Trimming removed 1 base from V and 2 bases from J, with 8 bases in between. This CDR3 comprises 14 residues. CDR3 nucleotides: TGTGCCAGCTCACCACGAGCTAGACAAGAGACCCAGTACTTC. This translates into CASSPRARQETQYF. The variable domain in full, completed from reference TRBV18 and TRBJ2-5, reads NAGVMQNPRHLVRRRGQEARLRCSPMKGHSHVYWYRQLPEEGLKFMVYLQKENIIDESGMPKERFSAEFPKEGPSILRIQQVVRGDSAAYFCASSPRARQETQYFGPGTRLLVL.

A note on this clone: The sample carries other DNA sequences with the same CDR3. The chain recombines TRBV5-1 with TRBJ1-1; 8 nucleotides align to TRBD1. Germline V gene data show CDR1 as SGHRS and CDR2 as YFSETQ. V was clipped by 0 bases and J by 5 bases; unmatched bases: 3. The CDR3 length is 14 residues. Here the CDR3 DNA reads TGCGCCAGCAGCTTGGGACAGGGGAGAACTGAAGCTTTCTTT. Translated, it gives CASSLGQGRTEAFF. The variable domain in full, completed from reference TRBV5-1 and TRBJ1-1, reads KAGVTQTPRYLIKTRGQQVTLSCSPISGHRSVSWYQQTPGQGLQFLFEYFSETQRNKGNFPGRFSGRQFSNSRSEMNVSTLELGDSALYLCASSLGQGRTEAFFGQGTRLTVV.